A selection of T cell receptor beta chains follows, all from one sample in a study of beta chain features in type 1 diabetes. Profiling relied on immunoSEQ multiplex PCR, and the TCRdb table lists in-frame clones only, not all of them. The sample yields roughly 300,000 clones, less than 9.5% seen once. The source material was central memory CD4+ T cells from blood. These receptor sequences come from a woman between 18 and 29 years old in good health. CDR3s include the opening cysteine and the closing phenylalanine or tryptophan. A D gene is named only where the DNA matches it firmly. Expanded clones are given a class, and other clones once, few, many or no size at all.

cdr3_nt: TGTGCCAGCAGTGAATGGGACGCCAGAAACAATGAGCAGTTCTTC
cdr3_aa: CASSEWDARNNEQFF
d_call: .
v_call: TRBV6-1
j_call: TRBJ2-1
cdr3_length: 15
clone_size: many

cdr3_nt: TGTGCCATCAGTGATACTAGCGGGCAGGATTCCTTC
cdr3_aa: CAISDTSGQDSF
d_call: TRBD2
v_call: TRBV10-3
j_call: TRBJ2-7
cdr3_length: 12
clone_size: few

cdr3_nt: TGTGCCAGTAGTCGACTAGCGGGAGAGGGAGAGCAGTACTTC
cdr3_aa: CASSRLAGEGEQYF
d_call: TRBD2
v_call: TRBV19
j_call: TRBJ2-7
cdr3_length: 14
clone_size: .

cdr3_nt: TGTGCCAGCAGCTTGGCTGGGACAGGGGTAAATGAGCAGTTCTTC
cdr3_aa: CASSLAGTGVNEQFF
d_call: TRBD1
v_call: TRBV7-3
j_call: TRBJ2-1
cdr3_length: 15
clone_size: few

cdr3_nt: TGTGCCAGCAACCAATGGCGACTGGAGCGGGGGAACAATGAGCAGTTCTTC
cdr3_aa: CASNQWRLERGNNEQFF
d_call: TRBD2
v_call: TRBV7-2
j_call: TRBJ2-1
cdr3_length: 17
clone_size: few

cdr3_nt: TGTGCCAGCACCCTGATGGGACCCCAGGAGACCCAGTACTTC
cdr3_aa: CASTLMGPQETQYF
d_call: .
v_call: TRBV7-9
j_call: TRBJ2-5
cdr3_length: 14
clone_size: few

cdr3_nt: TGTGCCAGCAGCTTTAACAGGGGTACTGAAGCTTTCTTT
cdr3_aa: CASSFNRGTEAFF
d_call: TRBD1
v_call: TRBV11-2
j_call: TRBJ1-1
cdr3_length: 13
clone_size: .

cdr3_nt: TGTGCCAGCAGTTCTCTCCTAGCGTCTAGCACAGATACGCAGTATTTT
cdr3_aa: CASSSLLASSTDTQYF
d_call: .
v_call: TRBV28
j_call: TRBJ2-3
cdr3_length: 16
clone_size: .

cdr3_nt: TGTGCCAGCAGCTTGATGCAGCTGTACAATGAGCAGTTCTTC
cdr3_aa: CASSLMQLYNEQFF
d_call: .
v_call: TRBV5-5
j_call: TRBJ2-1
cdr3_length: 14
clone_size: many

cdr3_nt: TGTGCCAGCAGCGCCAGCGGGGTAAGGGGAGAGCAGTACTTC
cdr3_aa: CASSASGVRGEQYF
d_call: TRBD2
v_call: TRBV7-9
j_call: TRBJ2-7
cdr3_length: 14
clone_size: .

cdr3_nt: TGTGCCACCAGCAGGGGACTAGCGGGAGTTAGCAATACTGAGCAGTTCTTC
cdr3_aa: CATSRGLAGVSNTEQFF
d_call: TRBD2
v_call: TRBV15
j_call: TRBJ2-1
cdr3_length: 17
clone_size: .

cdr3_nt: TGTGCCAGCAGCCGAGGACTTCCTAGCACAGATACGCAGTATTTT
cdr3_aa: CASSRGLPSTDTQYF
d_call: .
v_call: TRBV2
j_call: TRBJ2-3
cdr3_length: 15
clone_size: .

cdr3_nt: TGTGCCAGCAGCTTCAGGGCGGAGACCCAGTACTTC
cdr3_aa: CASSFRAETQYF
d_call: .
v_call: TRBV7-2
j_call: TRBJ2-5
cdr3_length: 12
clone_size: many

cdr3_nt: TGTGCCAGCACCGAAGCGGACACTGAAGCTTTCTTT
cdr3_aa: CASTEADTEAFF
d_call: .
v_call: TRBV6-6
j_call: TRBJ1-1
cdr3_length: 12
clone_size: few

cdr3_nt: TGTGCCAGCAGCGTAGACGGGAGGGCCTCCTCCGAGCAGTACTTC
cdr3_aa: CASSVDGRASSEQYF
d_call: TRBD2
v_call: TRBV9
j_call: TRBJ2-7
cdr3_length: 15
clone_size: .

cdr3_nt: TGTGCCATCAGTGGCGCTAGCGGGAGGATAAGAACAGATACGCAGTATTTT
cdr3_aa: CAISGASGRIRTDTQYF
d_call: TRBD2
v_call: TRBV10-3
j_call: TRBJ2-3
cdr3_length: 17
clone_size: .